A single sample is the source of the 14 T cell receptor beta chains below, sequenced in a study of OX40 agonist ivuxolimab in advanced cancers. The assay was immunoSEQ multiplex PCR, and TCRdb's table has in-frame clones only and misses some. The sample consists of fewer than 85,000 clones, roughly 78% of them appearing once. The sequences come from CD4+ or CD8+ T cells sorted from blood, collected in a trial of the OX40 agonist ivuxolimab. These receptors originate from an adult with an advanced solid tumor such as melanoma, head and neck, liver or kidney cancer.

The chain recombines TRBV4-2 with TRBJ1-2, with D unclear. This CDR3 comprises 16 residues. CDR1 LGHNA and CDR2 YNFKEQ come from the germline V gene. The ends were cut back, 1 base at V and 2 bases at J, with 14 bases in the middle. The CDR3 nucleotides are TGTGCCAGCAGCCAAGTTGGTCAGGATTTCAACTATGGCTACACCTTC. It encodes CASSQVGQDFNYGYTF.

V usage is TRBV4-3 and J usage is TRBJ2-7, with D uncertain. The V and J ends lost 6 bases and 0 bases respectively, with 21 bases between them. In germline, CDR1 is LGHNA, CDR2 YSLEER. This CDR3 region has 17 residues. The CDR3, as DNA: TGCGCCAGCAGTTATAGCTATCTCTCCGGAGCCTCCTACGAGCAGTACTTC. Its protein is CASSYSYLSGASYEQYF.

The V and J genes are TRBV19 and TRBJ2-4; TRBD2 agrees at 9 bases. Germline CDR1 is LNHDA and CDR2 is SQIVND (reference sequence). V shed 6 bases, J shed 8 bases, and the junction held 14 bases outside the gene matches. This CDR3 has 16 residues. Here the CDR3 DNA reads TGTGCCAGTAGCACAATAATCCTAGCGGGGAGGGACATTCAGTACTTC. Translation gives CASSTIILAGRDIQYF.

The genes are TRBV27 and TRBJ1-2, with TRBD1 identical over 7 bases. The germline V gene has CDR1 MNHEY and CDR2 SMNVEV (reference sequence). CDR3 length equals 14 residues. Trimming at V came to 6 bases and at J to 3 bases, leaving 7 bases not matched to a gene. This CDR3 is CASREVDRDYGYTF. CDR3 nucleotide sequence: TGTGCCAGCAGGGAGGTTGACAGGGACTATGGCTACACCTTC.

In regard to this clone: Other DNA sequences in this sample translate to the same CDR3. This chain uses TRBV6-1 with TRBJ1-2; TRBD1 agrees at 10 bases. V was pared by 3 bases and J by 7 bases, with 2 bases of the junction left unmatched. The CDR3 loop spans 13 amino acids. The germline gives CDR1 MNHNS, CDR2 SASEGT. The CDR3 DNA is TGTGCCAGCAGTGACCGGGACAGGGGTGGCTACACCTTC. It encodes CASSDRDRGGYTF.

Comment on this clone: The same CDR3 is also encoded by other DNA sequences in this sample. The chain employs TRBV18 and TRBJ1-1, with D perhaps matching TRBD1 (6 bases). The CDR3 has 14 amino acids. CDR1 is KGHSH and CDR2 is LQKENI in the germline V gene. V lost 2 bases, J lost 2 bases, and 9 bases lay in between. For the CDR3, the DNA is TGTGCCAGCTCACCAGGACAGCGTAACACTGAAGCTTTCTTT. Its protein is CASSPGQRNTEAFF.

This chain joins TRBV9 and TRBJ2-1; unclear D gene. The V end was cut by 3 bases, the J end by 6 bases, with 13 bases between. Germline CDR1 SGDLS, CDR2 YYNGEE. The CDR3 consists of 14 residues. The CDR3 DNA reads TGTGCCAGCAGCGAGTGGACCCACCGCAATGAGCAGTTCTTC. This translates into CASSEWTHRNEQFF.

This clone was counted many times. The chain combines TRBV28 with TRBJ2-1; the D gene is possibly TRBD2 (6 bases). Trimming cost V 6 bases and J 8 bases, with 11 bases left between them. Germline V gene sequence: CDR1 MDHEN, CDR2 SYDVKM. The CDR3 length is 12 residues. CDR3 amino acids: CASSTGDYEQFF. The CDR3 region has the DNA TGTGCCAGCAGCACCGGGGACTATGAGCAGTTCTTC.

The chain joins TRBV2 to TRBJ1-6, with no clear D. Trimming stripped 2 bases from V and 18 bases from J, with 11 bases between. The length of the CDR3 is 11 residues. Germline lookup yields CDR1 SNHLY and CDR2 FYNNEI. Here the CDR3 reads CASSETGVCHF. CDR3 DNA sequence: TGTGCCAGCAGTGAAACCGGTGTTTGCCACTTT.

The chain employs TRBV5-5 and TRBJ2-2; D possibly corresponds to TRBD2 (6 bases). Germline values: CDR1 SGHKS, CDR2 YYEKEE (reference sequence). The CDR3 is 15 amino acids. V was shortened by 2 bases and J by 5 bases, with 13 bases between the two germline ends. CDR3 nucleotide sequence: TGTGCCAGCAGCTTCGTCGCGGGATGGACCGGGGAGCTGTTTTTT. It codes for CASSFVAGWTGELFF.

The chain carries TRBV6-5 and TRBJ2-1, with 13 bases matching TRBD2. CDR3 length: 14 residues. J was trimmed by 10 bases and V by 5 bases; bases with no gene match: 5. Per germline, CDR1 MNHEY and CDR2 SVGAGI. The CDR3 DNA follows: TGTGCCAGCAGTCCGGGACTAGCGGGAAGGGAGCAGTTCTTC. This gives the protein CASSPGLAGREQFF.

V gene TRBV20-1 combines with J gene TRBJ1-2; 7 nucleotides align to TRBD1. Germline assignment: CDR1 DFQATT and CDR2 SNEGSKA (reference sequence). V shed 6 bases, J shed 7 bases, and the junction held 5 bases outside the gene matches. The CDR3 extends over 11 amino acids. The DNA of the CDR3 is TGCAGTGCCCCTGACAGGGCTGGCTACACCTTC. Encoded protein: CSAPDRAGYTF.

V gene TRBV10-3 combines with J gene TRBJ2-5, with TRBD1 as a possible D gene (6 bases). Trimming shortened V by 5 bases and J by 2 bases, and 15 bases separated the two germline ends. Germline V gene sequence: CDR1 ENHRY, CDR2 SYGVKD. The CDR3 runs 15 residues. The CDR3 here is CAISSRGRGQETQYF. CDR3 coding DNA: TGTGCCATCAGTTCCAGGGGAAGAGGGCAAGAGACCCAGTACTTC.

This sequence joins TRBV5-6 and TRBJ1-5, with D maybe TRBD1 (5 bases). The V gene lost 0 bases and the J gene lost 5 bases, with 12 bases spanning the gap. Germline values: CDR1 SGHDT, CDR2 YYEEEE. The CDR3 is made up of 15 amino acids. CDR3 loop: CASSLGGAGHQPQHF. The CDR3 DNA reads TGTGCCAGCAGCTTGGGCGGGGCAGGGCATCAGCCCCAGCATTTT.